Listed below are T cell receptor beta chains from one sample, sequenced in a study of patients and donors after allogeneic stem cell transplantation. TCRdb used MiXCR to reprocess the RT-PCR reads, holding one entry per CDR3 protein. Here the sample spans under 200,000 distinct CDR3 sequences, 30% being singletons. The sample comprised blood, either unsorted or a sorted T cell fraction (not recorded which). The receptors here all came from a human donor who was either an allogeneic HSCT recipient or a stem cell or donor lymphocyte infusion donor (not recorded which). It is not recorded whose cells these are; they may come from a transplant donor. The CDR3 runs from the conserved cysteine through the conserved F or W. Each record gives: V gene, J gene, clone size, CDR3 protein. A row's size may be missing; if present it is once, few, many or a size class.

TRBV6-2/TRBV6-3	TRBJ2-1	.	CASSYLTGTNEQFF
TRBV4-2	TRBJ2-7	few	CASSQVRGDNEQYF
TRBV29-1	TRBJ2-3	.	CSVEAPSPLPDTQYF
TRBV6-6	TRBJ1-5	many	CASSIAGGVPQPQHF
TRBV7-9	TRBJ1-4	many	CASSPRDPNEKLFF
TRBV4-3	TRBJ1-4	.	CASSQEYRTDEKLFF
TRBV7-2	TRBJ2-1	.	CASSFNLGYNEQFF
TRBV20-1	TRBJ1-2	few	CSAPPTGGDYGYTF
TRBV12-3/TRBV12-4	TRBJ2-2	.	CASSSFRGQGRTGELFF
TRBV3-1	TRBJ2-5	.	CASSQDFPGRASQYF
TRBV5-6	TRBJ1-1	few	CASSSGTVRAFF
TRBV9	TRBJ2-1	few	CASSVVPSSRNEQFF
TRBV4-2	TRBJ1-4	many	CASSQDQGAANEKLFF
TRBV12-3/TRBV12-4	TRBJ1-5	few	CASRVTGTGGNQPQHF
TRBV6-5	TRBJ1-4	many	CASSLGTGGNEKLFF
TRBV19	TRBJ2-2	few	CASNSLGLQNTGELFF
TRBV5-1	TRBJ1-2	.	CASRVGNGYTF
TRBV20-1	TRBJ1-2	.	CSARDLARDGGYTF
TRBV5-1	TRBJ2-7	.	CASSRLAESSYEQYF
TRBV4-1	TRBJ1-2	few	CASSQDPTGTGGGYTF
TRBV14	TRBJ2-2	.	CASSQEDTGKLFF
TRBV10-1	TRBJ2-7	.	CASSKSSSYEQYF
TRBV7-8	TRBJ1-1	.	CASSLDAAQGAIGAFF
TRBV5-1	TRBJ2-6	.	CASSMTGAGANVLTF
TRBV9	TRBJ2-7	.	CASSPHVGQRTAYEQYF
TRBV7-9	TRBJ1-6	few	CASRDLYNSPLHF
TRBV20-1	TRBJ1-3	many	CSASRPNSGNTIYF
TRBV12-3/TRBV12-4	TRBJ2-1	.	CASRTSYNEQFF
TRBV4-1	TRBJ1-6	many	CASSQGFGSYNSPLHF
TRBV27	TRBJ1-1	.	CASSLSRDRGLAWTEAFF
TRBV20-1	TRBJ2-3	.	CSARASGSTDTQYF